The 27 T cell receptor beta chains listed next were all sequenced from one sample in a study of blood T cell repertoires in COVID-19. Some clones are missing from TCRdb's copy, which holds only in-frame ones; the method was immunoSEQ multiplex PCR. The sample has 200,000 to 250,000 clones, 87% seen once. Sequencing was carried out using PBMCs or T cells enriched from blood (not recorded which). Receptors originate from a man younger than 30 with acute COVID-19.

This clone was recorded once. The V and J genes are TRBV11-2 and TRBJ2-7, with a weak D call TRBD1 (7 bases). The germline V gene encodes CDR1 SGHAT and CDR2 FQNNGV. V lost 1 base and J 4 bases, leaving 17 bases between the germline ends. The CDR3 totals 16 residues. CDR3 DNA sequence: TGTGCCAGCAGCTTAGCGGGGTTACAGGGGACTTACGAGCAGTACTTC. Translated, it gives CASSLAGLQGTYEQYF.

The chain couples TRBV3-1 (or the pseudogene TRBV3-2) to TRBJ2-2; 14 bases map to TRBD2. The CDR3 is made up of 20 amino acids. V lost 5 bases, J lost 5 bases, and 16 bases stayed unmatched. Germline loops: CDR1 LGHDT, CDR2 YNNKEL (reference sequence). The CDR3 loop reads CASSGPGLAGVVGGTGELFF. The CDR3 nucleotides read TGTGCCAGCAGCGGACCGGGACTAGCGGGAGTTGTGGGAGGGACCGGGGAGCTGTTTTTT.

This rearrangement joins TRBV28 to TRBJ1-2; 9 nucleotides align to TRBD1. The CDR3 is 15 residues long. Germline V gives CDR1 MDHEN, CDR2 SYDVKM. Trimming at V came to 5 bases and at J to 4 bases, leaving 8 bases not matched to a gene. The CDR3 sequence: CASSPRDRDTYGYTF. The CDR3 coding sequence is TGTGCCAGCAGTCCCCGGGACAGGGACACCTATGGCTACACCTTC.

This chain links TRBV2 with TRBJ2-1; 10 bases match TRBD2. The CDR3 runs to 15 residues. Losses at the gene ends were 2 bases for V and 7 bases for J; bases not matched to a gene: 5. The germline V gene has CDR1 SNHLY and CDR2 FYNNEI. The CDR3 is CASSETSGTVNEQFF. The CDR3 DNA is TGTGCCAGCAGTGAAACTAGCGGGACAGTTAATGAGCAGTTCTTC.

The chain couples TRBV6-5 to TRBJ2-5, with D perhaps TRBD1 (5 bases). V dropped 2 bases and J dropped 4 bases, with 14 bases sitting between them. This CDR3 comprises 15 residues. CDR1 and CDR2 from the germline V gene are MNHEY and SVGAGI. CDR3 in amino acids: CASSYTGGVPETQYF. The CDR3, as DNA: TGTGCCAGCAGTTACACAGGTGGGGTCCCAGAGACCCAGTACTTC.

V gene TRBV4-1 combines with J gene TRBJ2-3, with D perhaps TRBD2 (6 bases). The CDR3 spans 16 residues. The V and J ends lost 2 bases and 1 base respectively, with 13 bases between them. CDR1 is MGHRA and CDR2 is YSYEKL in the germline V gene. CDR3 sequence reads: CASSQNGGARTDTQYF. In DNA form, the CDR3 reads TGCGCCAGCAGCCAAAATGGCGGGGCGCGCACAGATACGCAGTATTTT.

The J gene is TRBJ1-6, the V gene TRBV3-1 (or the pseudogene TRBV3-2), with 10 bases matching TRBD1. CDR1 LGHDT and CDR2 YNNKEL come from the germline V gene (reference sequence). Trimming took 1 base from V and 13 from J; bases not matched to a gene: 16. The CDR3 runs to 18 residues. As DNA, the CDR3 is TGTGCCAGCAGCCAAGGAATAGAACGGACAGGGGGTGTTTGGCCCCTCCACTTT. As protein: CASSQGIERTGGVWPLHF.

With respect to this clone: The sample has other DNA sequences that encode this CDR3 too. This chain connects TRBV29-1 to TRBJ2-1; 7 positions agree with TRBD2. The CDR3 is made up of 10 amino acids. Trimming took 3 bases from V and 12 from J; bases not matched to a gene: 2. The V gene's germline CDR1 is SQVTM and CDR2 ANQGSEA. Written as DNA, the CDR3 is TGCAGCGTTGAGACGGGAGGGCAGTTCTTC. Amino acids: CSVETGGQFF.

DNA for the CDR3: TGTGCCAGCAGTAAAAAGACACCGTTGAACACTGAAGCTTTCTTT. Residues: CASSKKTPLNTEAFF. The chain couples TRBV6-2 or TRBV6-3 to TRBJ1-1; D remains unclear. Germline CDR1 reads MNHEY; CDR2 reads SVGEGT. There are 15 residues in the CDR3. Trimming stripped 5 bases from V and 0 bases from J, with 13 bases between.

V usage is TRBV28 and J usage is TRBJ2-7; D remains ambiguous. Germline V gene lookup returns CDR1 MDHEN and CDR2 SYDVKM. Trimming cost V 4 bases and J 4 bases, with 11 bases left between them. The CDR3 length is 13 residues. CDR3 loop: CASSSGSDYEQYF. The CDR3 coding sequence is TGTGCCAGCAGTTCCGGAAGCGATTACGAGCAGTACTTC. The complete variable domain, with remaining parts taken from reference TRBV28 and TRBJ2-7, reads DVKVTQSSRYLVKRTGEKVFLECVQDMDHENMFWYRQDPGLGLRLIYFSYDVKMKEKGDIPEGYSVSREKKERFSLILESASTNQTSMYLCASSSGSDYEQYFGPGTRLTVT.

This chain connects TRBV7-9 to TRBJ2-7; the match to TRBD1 covers 8 bases. Germline V lookup: CDR1 SEHNR, CDR2 FQNEAQ (reference sequence). V dropped 4 bases and J dropped 4; count of bases not matched to a gene: 3. This CDR3 comprises 13 residues. The CDR3 loop reads CASSSQGGYEQYF. In nucleotides, the CDR3 is TGTGCCAGCAGCTCACAGGGGGGATACGAGCAGTACTTC.

The gene calls are TRBV6-4 and TRBJ1-2, with D unclear. Germline CDR1 reads MRHNA; CDR2 reads SNTAGT. CDR3 length: 12 amino acids. With 4 bases removed from V and 9 bases from J, the gap between germline ends came to 12 bases. The CDR3: CASSGLERSYTF. CDR3 nucleotide sequence: TGTGCCAGCAGTGGCCTCGAGCGGAGCTACACCTTC.

The rearrangement uses TRBV2 and TRBJ1-5, with D possibly TRBD1 on 5 matching bases. V lost 4 bases, J lost 1 base, and 14 bases lay in between. The CDR3 is 16 residues long. Germline lookup yields CDR1 SNHLY and CDR2 FYNNEI. The CDR3 is CASSAYAGRSNQPQHF. CDR3 in DNA: TGTGCCAGCAGTGCCTATGCGGGACGGAGCAATCAGCCCCAGCATTTT.

The chain employs TRBV5-6 and TRBJ2-7; D is unresolved. CDR1 is SGHDT and CDR2 is YYEEEE in the germline V gene. The CDR3 length is 11 residues. Trimming removed 3 bases from V and 7 bases from J, with 8 bases in between. CDR3 sequence: CASSSTGEQYF. The CDR3 nucleotides read TGTGCCAGCAGCTCGACCGGGGAGCAGTACTTC. The full variable domain, with the rest looked up from reference TRBV5-6 and TRBJ2-7, is DAGVTQSPTHLIKTRGQQVTLRCSPKSGHDTVSWYQQALGQGPQFIFQYYEEEERQRGNFPDRFSGHQFPNYSSELNVNALLLGDSALYLCASSSTGEQYFGPGTRLTVT.

V is TRBV19 and J is TRBJ2-7; TRBD2 matches 7 bases. Trimming cost V 3 bases and J 6 bases; bases outside gene matches: 5. CDR1 and CDR2 from the germline V gene are LNHDA and SQIVND (reference sequence). This CDR3 comprises 13 residues. Here the CDR3 reads CASSMAGEAEQYF. The CDR3 DNA reads as TGTGCCAGTAGTATGGCGGGAGAAGCCGAGCAGTACTTC.

CDR3 sequence reads: CASSGGTEAFF. The CDR3, as DNA: TGTGCCAGCAGTGGGGGGACTGAAGCTTTCTTT. This chain connects TRBV13 to TRBJ1-1, with D possibly matching TRBD1 (5 bases). V dropped 6 bases and J dropped 5 bases, with 7 bases sitting between them. Germline lookup yields CDR1 PRHDT and CDR2 FYEKMQ (reference sequence). CDR3 length: 11 amino acids.

This chain's CDR3 is CASSRGQGAGGYTF. As DNA, the CDR3 is TGTGCCAGCAGCCGGGGACAGGGGGCGGGTGGCTACACCTTC. This chain links TRBV6-5 with TRBJ1-2; TRBD1 agrees at 12 bases. With 6 bases clipped from V and 7 bases from J, the junction kept 6 bases outside the gene matches. Germline V gene data show CDR1 as MNHEY and CDR2 as SVGAGI. The CDR3 runs 14 residues.

This chain joins TRBV4-1 and TRBJ1-4, with D perhaps TRBD1 (6 bases). Germline-derived CDR1 and CDR2 are MGHRA and YSYEKL. The CDR3 sequence is 16 residues long. The V and J ends lost 4 bases and 8 bases respectively, with 20 bases between them. DNA of the CDR3: TGCGCCAGCAGCCCTGACTCACAGGGATGGGGCGAAAAACTGTTTTTT. Protein: CASSPDSQGWGEKLFF.

The chain joins TRBV3-1 (or the pseudogene TRBV3-2) to TRBJ2-7, with 11 bases identical to TRBD2. The CDR3 contains 16 residues. Per germline, CDR1 LGHDT and CDR2 YNNKEL (reference sequence). Trimming removed 2 bases from V and 2 bases from J; junction bases left unmatched: 5. CDR3 sequence reads: CASSQQSSGGTYEQYF. The CDR3 DNA follows: TGTGCCAGCAGCCAACAGTCTAGCGGGGGGACCTACGAGCAGTACTTC.

This chain joins TRBV11-3 and TRBJ1-4; D is possibly TRBD1 (5 bases). There are 13 residues in the CDR3. Germline assignment: CDR1 SGHNT and CDR2 YENEEA. CDR3 residues: CAWGGEENEKLFF. The CDR3 DNA reads TGTGCATGGGGCGGGGAAGAAAATGAAAAACTGTTTTTT.

The chain uses TRBV7-9 and TRBJ2-7; TRBD2 agrees at 7 bases. The CDR3 totals 13 residues. The trim removed 5 bases at V and 7 bases at J, leaving 8 bases unmatched. The germline CDR1 and CDR2 sequences are SEHNR and FQNEAQ (reference sequence). The CDR3 protein is CASSPGLGGEQYF. Written as DNA, the CDR3 is TGTGCCAGCAGCCCAGGACTGGGGGGGGAGCAGTACTTC.

The chain links TRBV9 to TRBJ1-4; D not resolved. Trimming took 4 bases from V and 5 from J, leaving 12 bases between them. CDR3 length: 14 residues. CDR1 and CDR2 (germline): SGDLS, YYNGEE. The CDR3 is CASSRLDGNEKLFF. DNA for the CDR3: TGTGCCAGCAGCCGACTTGACGGGAATGAAAAACTGTTTTTT.

The genes are TRBV6-4 and TRBJ1-6, with unresolved D. The germline V and J ends were trimmed by 4 bases and 4 bases, with 8 bases remaining between them. Germline CDR1 and CDR2: MRHNA and SNTAGT. The CDR3 runs 14 residues. CDR3 sequence: CASSATHYNSPLHF. The CDR3 DNA reads as TGTGCCAGCAGTGCAACACATTATAATTCACCCCTCCACTTT.

The rearrangement joins TRBV18 to TRBJ2-7; TRBD1 matches at 7 bases. The germline V gene has CDR1 KGHSH and CDR2 LQKENI. The length of the CDR3 is 15 residues. V gave up 3 bases and J gave up 4 bases; unmatched junction bases: 9. The CDR3: CASSPGVAGGYEQYF. The CDR3 DNA sequence: TGTGCCAGCTCACCCGGAGTGGCAGGGGGATACGAGCAGTACTTC.

The genes are TRBV30 and TRBJ1-1, with D possibly TRBD1 on 5 matching bases. V was pared by 2 bases and J by 5 bases, with 12 bases between. The CDR3 loop spans 13 amino acids. The V gene's germline CDR1 is GTSNPN and CDR2 SVGIG (reference sequence). This CDR3 is CAWSTNGGTEAFF. CDR3 bases: TGTGCCTGGAGTACCAACGGGGGTACTGAAGCTTTCTTT.

The count of this clone is one. The CDR3 spells CAWSGLDNQPQHF. CDR3 coding DNA: TGTGCCTGGTCGGGACTCGATAATCAGCCCCAGCATTTT. The chain recombines TRBV30 with TRBJ1-5; a possible D gene is TRBD1 (5 bases). The CDR3 runs 13 residues. V lost 5 bases and J lost 4, with 12 bases in between. CDR1 is GTSNPN, CDR2 SVGIG, per germline (reference sequence).

This clone was found once. V is TRBV12-3 or TRBV12-4 and J is TRBJ1-5, with D maybe TRBD1 (5 bases). This CDR3 comprises 13 residues. V lost 7 bases and J 2 bases, leaving 9 bases between the germline ends. CDR3 nucleotide sequence: TGTGCCAGCAATGACAGAGGCAATCAGCCCCAGCATTTT. Translation: CASNDRGNQPQHF.